This TCR beta chain was recorded in a study of control samples from healthy donors and cancer patients. The repertoire was sequenced with immunoSEQ multiplex PCR; TCRdb's copy has only in-frame clones and lacks some. The sample contains roughly 120,000 clones, around 96% of which appear only once. The ends lost 4 bases at V and 2 bases at J; junction bases unmatched: 11. Germline-derived CDR1 and CDR2 are LGHNA and YSLEER. The CDR3 covers 17 residues. The chain uses TRBV4-3 and TRBJ2-1, with 7 bases that match TRBD1. The clonotype was recovered from a young man in good health. The sequenced material came from blood. CDR3 sequence (DNA): TGCGCCAGCAGCCCTAATCCGGGACAGCGCCCCTACAATGAGCAGTTCTTC. This sequence encodes CASSPNPGQRPYNEQFF.